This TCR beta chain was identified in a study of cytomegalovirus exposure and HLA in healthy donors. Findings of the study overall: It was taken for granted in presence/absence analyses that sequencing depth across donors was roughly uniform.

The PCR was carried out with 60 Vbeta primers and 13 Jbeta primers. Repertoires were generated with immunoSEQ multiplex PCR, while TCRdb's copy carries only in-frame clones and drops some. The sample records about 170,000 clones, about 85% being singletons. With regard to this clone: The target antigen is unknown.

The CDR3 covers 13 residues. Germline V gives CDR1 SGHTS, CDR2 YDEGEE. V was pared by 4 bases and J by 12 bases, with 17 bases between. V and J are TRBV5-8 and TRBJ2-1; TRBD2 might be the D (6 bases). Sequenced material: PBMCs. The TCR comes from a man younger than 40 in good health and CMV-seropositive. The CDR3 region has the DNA TGTGCCAGCAGCCTCGGGACTCCTGAAAGGCAGTTCTTC. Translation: CASSLGTPERQFF.